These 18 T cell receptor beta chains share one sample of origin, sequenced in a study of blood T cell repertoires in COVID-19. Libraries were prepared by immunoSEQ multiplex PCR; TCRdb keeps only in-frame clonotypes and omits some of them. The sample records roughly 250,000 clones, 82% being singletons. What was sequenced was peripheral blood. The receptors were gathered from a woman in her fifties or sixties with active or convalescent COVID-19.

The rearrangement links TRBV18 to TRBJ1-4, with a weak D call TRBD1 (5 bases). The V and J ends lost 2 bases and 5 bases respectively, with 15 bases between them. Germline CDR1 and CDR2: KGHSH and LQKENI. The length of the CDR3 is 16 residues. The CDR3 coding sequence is TGTGCCAGCTCACCAGGCCCCCAGGGTGGGAATGAAAAACTGTTTTTT. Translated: CASSPGPQGGNEKLFF.

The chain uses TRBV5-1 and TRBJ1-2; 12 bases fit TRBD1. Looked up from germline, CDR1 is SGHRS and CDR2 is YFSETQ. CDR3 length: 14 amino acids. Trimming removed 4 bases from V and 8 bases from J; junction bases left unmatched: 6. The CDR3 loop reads CASSAGQGAYGYTF. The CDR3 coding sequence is TGCGCCAGCAGCGCGGGACAGGGGGCGTACGGCTACACCTTC.

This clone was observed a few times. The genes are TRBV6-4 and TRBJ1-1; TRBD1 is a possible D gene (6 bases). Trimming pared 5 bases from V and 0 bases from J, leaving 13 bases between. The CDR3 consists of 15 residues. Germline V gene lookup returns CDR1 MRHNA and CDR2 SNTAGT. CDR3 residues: CASSPGQGVNTEAFF. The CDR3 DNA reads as TGTGCCAGCAGTCCGGGACAAGGCGTGAACACTGAAGCTTTCTTT.

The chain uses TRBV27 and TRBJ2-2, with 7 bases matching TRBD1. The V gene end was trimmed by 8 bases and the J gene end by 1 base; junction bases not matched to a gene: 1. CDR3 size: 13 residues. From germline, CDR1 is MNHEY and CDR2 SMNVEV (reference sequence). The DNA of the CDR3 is TGTGCCAGCGGGACAGAGAACACCGGGGAGCTGTTTTTT. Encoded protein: CASGTENTGELFF.

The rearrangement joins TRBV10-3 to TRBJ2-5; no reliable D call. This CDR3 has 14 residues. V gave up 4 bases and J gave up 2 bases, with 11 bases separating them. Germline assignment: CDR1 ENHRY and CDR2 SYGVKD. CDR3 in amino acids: CAISAPETQETQYF. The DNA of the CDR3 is TGTGCCATCAGTGCCCCCGAAACACAAGAGACCCAGTACTTC.

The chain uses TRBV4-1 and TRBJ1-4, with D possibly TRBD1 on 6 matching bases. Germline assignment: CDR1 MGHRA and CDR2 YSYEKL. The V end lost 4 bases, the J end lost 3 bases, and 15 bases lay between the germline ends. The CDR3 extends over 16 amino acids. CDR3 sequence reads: CASSRLPQGPNEKLFF. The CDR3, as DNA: TGCGCCAGCAGCCGATTGCCACAGGGACCTAATGAAAAACTGTTTTTT.

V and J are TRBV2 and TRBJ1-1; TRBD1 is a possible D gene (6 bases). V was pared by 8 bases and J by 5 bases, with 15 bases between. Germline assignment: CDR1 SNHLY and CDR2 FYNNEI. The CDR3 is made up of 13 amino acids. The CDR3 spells CASLRGGGTEAFF. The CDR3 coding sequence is TGTGCCAGCTTACGAGGGGGGGGGACTGAAGCTTTCTTT.

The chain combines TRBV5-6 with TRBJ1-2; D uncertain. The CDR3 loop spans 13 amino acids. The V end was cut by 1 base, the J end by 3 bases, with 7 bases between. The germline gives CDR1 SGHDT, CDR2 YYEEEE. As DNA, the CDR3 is TGTGCCAGCAGCTTGAGGCAGGACTATGGCTACACCTTC. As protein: CASSLRQDYGYTF.

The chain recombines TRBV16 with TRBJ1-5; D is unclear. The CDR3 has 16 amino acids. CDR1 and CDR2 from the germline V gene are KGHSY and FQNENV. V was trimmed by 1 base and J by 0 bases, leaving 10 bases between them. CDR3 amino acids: CASSQFYRDSNQPQHF. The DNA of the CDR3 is TGTGCCAGCAGCCAATTTTATCGGGATAGCAATCAGCCCCAGCATTTT.

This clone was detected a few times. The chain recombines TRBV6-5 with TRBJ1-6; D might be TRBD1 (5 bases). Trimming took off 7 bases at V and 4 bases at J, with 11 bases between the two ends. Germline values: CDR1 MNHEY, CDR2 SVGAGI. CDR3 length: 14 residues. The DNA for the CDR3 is TGTGCCAGCAAGACAGTATTTTATAATTCACCCCTCCACTTT. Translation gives CASKTVFYNSPLHF.

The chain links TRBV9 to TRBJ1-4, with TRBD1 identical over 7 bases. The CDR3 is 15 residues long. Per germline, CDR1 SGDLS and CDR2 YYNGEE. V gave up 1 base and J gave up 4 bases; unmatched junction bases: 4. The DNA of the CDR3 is TGTGCCAGCAGCGTAAGACAGGGCGGTAATGAAAAACTGTTTTTT. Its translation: CASSVRQGGNEKLFF.

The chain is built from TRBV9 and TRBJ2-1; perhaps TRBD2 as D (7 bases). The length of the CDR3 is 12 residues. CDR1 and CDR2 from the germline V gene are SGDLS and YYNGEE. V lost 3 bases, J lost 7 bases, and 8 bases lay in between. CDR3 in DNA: TGTGCCAGCAGCGAGGGGGGGAATGAGCAGTTCTTC. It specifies CASSEGGNEQFF.

CDR3 protein: CASSSDRVLGYTF. In DNA form, the CDR3 reads TGTGCCAGCAGTAGTGACAGGGTTTTGGGCTACACCTTC. V and J are TRBV27 and TRBJ1-2, with TRBD1 matching 7 bases. CDR1 and CDR2 from the germline V gene are MNHEY and SMNVEV (reference sequence). There are 13 residues in the CDR3. V lost 5 bases and J lost 8; bases outside the gene matches: 8.

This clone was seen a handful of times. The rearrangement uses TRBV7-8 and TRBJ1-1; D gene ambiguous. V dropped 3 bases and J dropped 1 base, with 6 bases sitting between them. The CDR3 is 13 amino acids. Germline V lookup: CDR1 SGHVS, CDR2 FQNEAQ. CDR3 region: CASSFFKNTEAFF. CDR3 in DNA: TGTGCCAGCAGCTTTTTTAAGAACACTGAAGCTTTCTTT. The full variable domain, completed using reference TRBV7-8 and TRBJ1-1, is GAGVSQSPRYKVAKRGQDVALRCDPISGHVSLFWYQQALGQGPEFLTYFQNEAQLDKSGLPSDRFFAERPEGSVSTLKIQRTQQEDSAVYLCASSFFKNTEAFFGQGTRLTVV.

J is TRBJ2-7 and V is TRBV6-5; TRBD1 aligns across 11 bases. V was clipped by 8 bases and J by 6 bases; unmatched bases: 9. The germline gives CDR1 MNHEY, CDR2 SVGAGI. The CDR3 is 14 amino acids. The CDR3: CASRPRDRGGEQYF. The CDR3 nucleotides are TGTGCCAGCCGCCCCCGGGACAGGGGGGGCGAGCAGTACTTC.

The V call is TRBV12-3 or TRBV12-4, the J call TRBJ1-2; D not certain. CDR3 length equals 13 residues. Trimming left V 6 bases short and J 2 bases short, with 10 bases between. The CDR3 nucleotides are TGTGCCAGCAGCTACGGGGAAAACTATGGCTACACCTTC. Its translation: CASSYGENYGYTF.

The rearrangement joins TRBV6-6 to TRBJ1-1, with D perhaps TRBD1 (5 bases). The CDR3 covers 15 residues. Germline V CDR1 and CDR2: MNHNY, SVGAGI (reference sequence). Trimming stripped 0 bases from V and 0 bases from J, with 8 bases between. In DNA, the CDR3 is TGTGCCAGCAGTTACTCCCCGGGGGTGAACACTGAAGCTTTCTTT. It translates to CASSYSPGVNTEAFF.

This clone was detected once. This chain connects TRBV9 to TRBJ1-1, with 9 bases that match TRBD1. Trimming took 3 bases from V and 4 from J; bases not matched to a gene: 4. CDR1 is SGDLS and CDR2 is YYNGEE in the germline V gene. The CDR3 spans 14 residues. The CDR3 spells CASSGQGGFTEAFF. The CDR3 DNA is TGTGCCAGCAGCGGACAGGGGGGTTTCACTGAAGCTTTCTTT.